Sequencing of this T cell receptor (beta chain) was carried out in a study of T cells expressing NK-cell markers. Looking at the study overall: Obtained from sorted CD3+CD56+NKG2C+, CD3+CD56+NKG2C- and CD3+CD56-NKG2C+ T cells were the TCR beta repertoires. Regarding the study as a whole: Dominance of the CD3+CD56-NKG2C+ fraction by these clonotypes also held in four donors.

Turning to this clonotype: Its antigen is currently unknown.

TCRdb re-called the 5' RACE reads, yielding one record per CDR3 amino acid sequence without DNA. Found here are some 450,000 distinct CDR3 sequences; the top ten clones hold roughly 8%. From germline, CDR1 is SGHRS and CDR2 YFSETQ. The CDR3 runs 15 residues. This chain uses TRBV5-1 with TRBJ2-2; TCRdb picks TRBD1, but there is no DNA to check that call. The receptor comes from a woman between 18 and 75 years old in good health. The material sequenced was blood T cells: a sorted CD56 or NKG2C T cell subset, CD4+ or CD8+ T cells, or bulk PBMC T cells (not recorded which). This CDR3 is CASNPTGFDTGELFF.